This T cell receptor (beta chain) came from a study of cytomegalovirus exposure and HLA in healthy donors. For this clone: Its antigen is unidentified.

The study ran its PCR with 60 Vbeta and 13 Jbeta primers. Original processing notes: In a later analysis, the count reached some 73 million unique TCR beta chains, with approximately 10 million shared. Generated by immunoSEQ multiplex PCR, the TCRdb table keeps only in-frame clones and is missing some. The D gene and trimming were derived from the DNA, and the V and J assignments and clone size from that table. The data contain about 130,000 clones, approximately 82% of them singletons. Findings of the study overall: In vitro work confirmed that three CMV-associated chains recognize CMV antigens. Reportedly, a later analysis found an Asian-associated ancestry cluster had fewer N-insertions than the roughly 700-donor mean. Analyses of presence and absence presupposed an approximately uniform sequencing depth across donors.

The V gene end was trimmed by 6 bases and the J gene end by 10 bases; junction bases not matched to a gene: 9. This CDR3 comprises 13 residues. Germline V gene sequence: CDR1 MDHEN, CDR2 SYDVKM. The specimen was PBMCs. V and J are TRBV28 and TRBJ1-5; 7 bases fit TRBD1. The clonotype comes from a man younger than 35 in good health and CMV-seropositive. The CDR3 spells CASSFQQGQPQHF. In DNA form, the CDR3 reads TGTGCCAGCAGCTTTCAACAGGGGCAACCCCAGCATTTT.